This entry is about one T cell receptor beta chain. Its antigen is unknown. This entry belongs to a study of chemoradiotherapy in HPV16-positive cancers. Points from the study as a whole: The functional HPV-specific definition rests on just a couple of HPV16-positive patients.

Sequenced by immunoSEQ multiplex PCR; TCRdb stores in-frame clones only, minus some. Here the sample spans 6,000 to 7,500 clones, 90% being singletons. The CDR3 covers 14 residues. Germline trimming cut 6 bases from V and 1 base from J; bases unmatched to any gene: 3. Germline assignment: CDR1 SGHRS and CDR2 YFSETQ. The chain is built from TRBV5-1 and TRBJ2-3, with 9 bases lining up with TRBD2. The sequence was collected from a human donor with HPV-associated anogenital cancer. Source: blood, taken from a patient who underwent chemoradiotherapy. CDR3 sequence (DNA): TGCGCCAGCAATTTAGCGGGGGGCACAGATACGCAGTATTTT. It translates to CASNLAGGTDTQYF.